This TCR beta chain came from a study of blood T cells in healthy people across ages. With a J-beta primer mix and a sample-barcoded 5' primer, a second PCR ran roughly 6 to 11 cycles. Each TCR beta cDNA got a 12-nucleotide random molecular identifier. In TCRdb, the 5' RACE reads were re-called with MiXCR into one record per CDR3 protein. This repertoire shows 1.5 million to 1.9 million distinct CDR3 sequences, around 40% found once; its top ten account for approximately 4.1%. The V gene's germline CDR1 is MNHEY and CDR2 SVGAGI. V was cut by 11 bases and J by 2 bases, with 15 bases left in between. The CDR3 runs 13 residues.

The sequencing input was blood. This sequence was found in a woman younger than 30 in good health. This chain uses TRBV6-5 with TRBJ1-1, with D perhaps matching TRBD1 (6 bases). CDR3 nucleotide sequence: TGTGCCGGTAAGGGGGTGTTTAACACTGAAGCTTTCTTT. This sequence encodes CAGKGVFNTEAFF.